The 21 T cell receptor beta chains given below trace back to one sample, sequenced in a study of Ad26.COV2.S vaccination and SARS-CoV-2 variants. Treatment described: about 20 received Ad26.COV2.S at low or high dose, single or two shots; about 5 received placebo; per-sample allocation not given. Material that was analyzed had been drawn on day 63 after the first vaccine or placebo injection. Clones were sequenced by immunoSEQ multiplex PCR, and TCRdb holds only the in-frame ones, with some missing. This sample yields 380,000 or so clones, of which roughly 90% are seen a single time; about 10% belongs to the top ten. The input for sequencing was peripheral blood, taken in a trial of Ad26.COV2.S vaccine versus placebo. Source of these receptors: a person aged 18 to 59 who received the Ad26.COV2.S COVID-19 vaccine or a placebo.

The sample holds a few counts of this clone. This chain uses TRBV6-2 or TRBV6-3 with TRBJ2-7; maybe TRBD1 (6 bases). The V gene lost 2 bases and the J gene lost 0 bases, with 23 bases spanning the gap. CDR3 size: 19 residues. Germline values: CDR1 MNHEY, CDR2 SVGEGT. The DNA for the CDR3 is TGTGCCAGCAGTTACCCTAAACAAAGGACAGCTATCCACTCCTACGAGCAGTACTTC. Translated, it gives CASSYPKQRTAIHSYEQYF.

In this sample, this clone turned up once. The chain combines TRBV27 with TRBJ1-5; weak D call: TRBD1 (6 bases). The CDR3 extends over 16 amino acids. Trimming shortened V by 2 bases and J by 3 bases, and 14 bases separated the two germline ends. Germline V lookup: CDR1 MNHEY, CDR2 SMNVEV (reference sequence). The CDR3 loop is CASSLEGGTFNQPQHF. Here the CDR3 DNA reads TGTGCCAGCAGTTTAGAGGGCGGGACATTCAATCAGCCCCAGCATTTT.

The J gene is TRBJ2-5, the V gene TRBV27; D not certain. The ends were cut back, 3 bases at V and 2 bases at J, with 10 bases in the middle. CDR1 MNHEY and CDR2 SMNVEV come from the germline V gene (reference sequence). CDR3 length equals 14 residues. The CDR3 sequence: CASSLLAEQETQYF. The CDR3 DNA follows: TGTGCCAGCAGTTTGCTGGCAGAACAAGAGACCCAGTACTTC.

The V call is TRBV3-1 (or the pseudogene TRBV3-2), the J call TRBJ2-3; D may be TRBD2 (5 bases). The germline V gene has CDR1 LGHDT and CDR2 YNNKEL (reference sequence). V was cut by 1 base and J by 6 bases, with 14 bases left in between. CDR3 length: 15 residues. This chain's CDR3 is CASSQGGLLADTQYF. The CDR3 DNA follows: TGTGCCAGCAGCCAAGGTGGACTCCTCGCCGATACGCAGTATTTT.

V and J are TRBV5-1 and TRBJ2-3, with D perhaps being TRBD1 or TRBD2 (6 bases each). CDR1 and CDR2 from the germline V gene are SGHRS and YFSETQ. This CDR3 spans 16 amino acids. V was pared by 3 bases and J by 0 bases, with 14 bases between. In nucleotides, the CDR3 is TGCGCCAGCAGCTCGGGGGATGGGGGCAGCACAGATACGCAGTATTTT. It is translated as CASSSGDGGSTDTQYF.

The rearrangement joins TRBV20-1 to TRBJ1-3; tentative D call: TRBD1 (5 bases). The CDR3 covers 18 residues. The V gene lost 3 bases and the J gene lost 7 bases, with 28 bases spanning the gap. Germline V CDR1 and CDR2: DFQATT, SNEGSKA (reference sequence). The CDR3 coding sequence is TGCAGTGCTAGTTATATAAGAGCTCTGGGGCAACCGGAGAACACCATATATTTT. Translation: CSASYIRALGQPENTIYF.

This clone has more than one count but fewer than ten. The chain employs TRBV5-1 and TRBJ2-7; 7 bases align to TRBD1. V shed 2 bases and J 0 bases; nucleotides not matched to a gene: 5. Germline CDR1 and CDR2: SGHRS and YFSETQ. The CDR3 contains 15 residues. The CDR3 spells CASSFGAGGSYEQYF. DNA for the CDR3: TGCGCCAGCAGCTTCGGGGCAGGGGGCTCCTACGAGCAGTACTTC.

CDR3 loop: CASSSLPLVADTQYF. The CDR3 DNA reads as TGTGCCAGCAGCTCCCTTCCCTTGGTGGCAGATACGCAGTATTTT. The chain couples TRBV3-1 (or the pseudogene TRBV3-2) to TRBJ2-3; D is unresolved. Deletions cut 5 bases from V and 4 bases from J, with 16 bases between. The CDR3 has 15 residues. In germline, CDR1 is LGHDT, CDR2 YNNKEL (reference sequence).

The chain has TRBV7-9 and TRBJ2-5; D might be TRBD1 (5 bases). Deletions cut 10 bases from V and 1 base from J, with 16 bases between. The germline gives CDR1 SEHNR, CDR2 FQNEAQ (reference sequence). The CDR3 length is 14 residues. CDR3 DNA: TGTGCCACCTCGCAGGGCAGTCCCCAAGAGACCCAGTACTTC. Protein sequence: CATSQGSPQETQYF. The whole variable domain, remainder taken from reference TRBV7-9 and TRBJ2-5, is DTGVSQNPRHKITKRGQNVTFRCDPISEHNRLYWYRQTLGQGPEFLTYFQNEAQLEKSRLLSDRFSAERPKGSFSTLEIQRTEQGDSAMYLCATSQGSPQETQYFGPGTRLLVL.

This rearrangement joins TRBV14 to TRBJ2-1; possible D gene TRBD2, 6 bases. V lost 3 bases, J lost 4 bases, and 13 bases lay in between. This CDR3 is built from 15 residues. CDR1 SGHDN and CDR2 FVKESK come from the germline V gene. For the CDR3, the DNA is TGTGCCAGCAGCCAGGCCGGGAGTGAGTACAATGAGCAGTTCTTC. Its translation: CASSQAGSEYNEQFF.

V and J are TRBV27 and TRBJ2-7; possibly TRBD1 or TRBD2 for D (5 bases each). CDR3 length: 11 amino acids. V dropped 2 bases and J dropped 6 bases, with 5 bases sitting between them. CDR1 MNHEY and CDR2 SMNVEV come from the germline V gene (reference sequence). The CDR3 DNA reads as TGTGCCAGCAGTTTAGGGGGCGAGCAGTACTTC. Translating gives CASSLGGEQYF.

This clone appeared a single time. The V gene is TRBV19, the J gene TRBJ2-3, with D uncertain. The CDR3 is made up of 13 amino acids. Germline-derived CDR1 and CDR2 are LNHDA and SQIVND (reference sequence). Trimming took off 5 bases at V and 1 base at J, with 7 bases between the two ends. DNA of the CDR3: TGTGCCAGTAGTCCCGAGGGCACAGATACGCAGTATTTT. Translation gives CASSPEGTDTQYF. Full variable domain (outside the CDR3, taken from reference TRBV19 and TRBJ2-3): DGGITQSPKYLFRKEGQNVTLSCEQNLNHDAMYWYRQDPGQGLRLIYYSQIVNDFQKGDIAEGYSVSREKKESFPLTVTSAQKNPTAFYLCASSPEGTDTQYFGPGTRLTVL.

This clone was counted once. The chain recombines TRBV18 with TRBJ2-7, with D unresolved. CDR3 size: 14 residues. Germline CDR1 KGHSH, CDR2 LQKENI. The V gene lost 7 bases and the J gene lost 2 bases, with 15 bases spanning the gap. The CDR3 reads CASYSTGSPYEQYF. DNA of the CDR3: TGTGCCAGCTATTCTACGGGCTCTCCCTACGAGCAGTACTTC.

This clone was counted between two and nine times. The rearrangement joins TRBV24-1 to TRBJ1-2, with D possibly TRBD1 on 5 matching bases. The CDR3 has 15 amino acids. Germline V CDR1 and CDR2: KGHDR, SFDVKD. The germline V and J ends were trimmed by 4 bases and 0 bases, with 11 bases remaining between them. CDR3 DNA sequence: TGTGCCACCAGTGACGGGGCCCTTTCTAACTATGGCTACACCTTC. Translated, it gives CATSDGALSNYGYTF.

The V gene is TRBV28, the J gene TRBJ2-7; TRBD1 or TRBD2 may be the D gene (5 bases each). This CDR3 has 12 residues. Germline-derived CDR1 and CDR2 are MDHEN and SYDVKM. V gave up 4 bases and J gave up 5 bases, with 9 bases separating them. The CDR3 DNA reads TGTGCCAGCAGTTCGGGGCGGAACGAGCAGTACTTC. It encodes CASSSGRNEQYF.

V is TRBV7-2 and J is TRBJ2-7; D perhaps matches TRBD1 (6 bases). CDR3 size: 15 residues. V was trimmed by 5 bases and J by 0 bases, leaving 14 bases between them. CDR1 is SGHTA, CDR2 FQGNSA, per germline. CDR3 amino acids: CASSLDRFASYEQYF. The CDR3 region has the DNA TGTGCCAGCAGCCTAGACAGGTTCGCCTCCTACGAGCAGTACTTC.

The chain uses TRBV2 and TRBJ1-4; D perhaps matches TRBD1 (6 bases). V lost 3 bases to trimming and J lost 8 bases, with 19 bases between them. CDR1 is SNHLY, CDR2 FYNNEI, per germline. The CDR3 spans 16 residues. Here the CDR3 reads CASSDFSGTWEEKLFF. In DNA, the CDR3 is TGTGCCAGCAGTGACTTTTCGGGGACATGGGAAGAAAAACTGTTTTTT.

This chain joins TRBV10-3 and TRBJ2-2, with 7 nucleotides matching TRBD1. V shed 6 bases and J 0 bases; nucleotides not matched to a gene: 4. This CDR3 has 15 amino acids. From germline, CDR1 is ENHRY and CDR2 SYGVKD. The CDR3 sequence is CAIRAGQANTGELFF. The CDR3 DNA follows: TGTGCCATCAGGGCCGGACAGGCGAACACCGGGGAGCTGTTTTTT.

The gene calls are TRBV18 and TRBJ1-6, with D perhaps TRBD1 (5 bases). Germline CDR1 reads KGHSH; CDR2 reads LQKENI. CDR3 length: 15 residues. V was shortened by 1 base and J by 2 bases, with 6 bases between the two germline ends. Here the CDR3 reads CASSPQGPYNSPLHF. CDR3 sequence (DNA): TGTGCCAGCTCACCACAGGGACCCTATAATTCACCCCTCCACTTT.

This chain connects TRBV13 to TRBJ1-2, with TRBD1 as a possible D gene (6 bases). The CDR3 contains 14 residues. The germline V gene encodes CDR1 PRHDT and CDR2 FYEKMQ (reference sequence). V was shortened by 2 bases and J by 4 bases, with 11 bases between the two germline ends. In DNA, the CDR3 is TGTGCCAGCAGCTTAAGGGGGGGGAGCTATGGCTACACCTTC. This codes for CASSLRGGSYGYTF.

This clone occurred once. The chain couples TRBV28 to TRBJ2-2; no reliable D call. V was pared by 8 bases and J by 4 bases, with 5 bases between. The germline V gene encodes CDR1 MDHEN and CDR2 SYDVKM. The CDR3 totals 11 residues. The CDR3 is CASGFTGELFF. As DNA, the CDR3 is TGTGCCAGCGGGTTCACCGGGGAGCTGTTTTTT.